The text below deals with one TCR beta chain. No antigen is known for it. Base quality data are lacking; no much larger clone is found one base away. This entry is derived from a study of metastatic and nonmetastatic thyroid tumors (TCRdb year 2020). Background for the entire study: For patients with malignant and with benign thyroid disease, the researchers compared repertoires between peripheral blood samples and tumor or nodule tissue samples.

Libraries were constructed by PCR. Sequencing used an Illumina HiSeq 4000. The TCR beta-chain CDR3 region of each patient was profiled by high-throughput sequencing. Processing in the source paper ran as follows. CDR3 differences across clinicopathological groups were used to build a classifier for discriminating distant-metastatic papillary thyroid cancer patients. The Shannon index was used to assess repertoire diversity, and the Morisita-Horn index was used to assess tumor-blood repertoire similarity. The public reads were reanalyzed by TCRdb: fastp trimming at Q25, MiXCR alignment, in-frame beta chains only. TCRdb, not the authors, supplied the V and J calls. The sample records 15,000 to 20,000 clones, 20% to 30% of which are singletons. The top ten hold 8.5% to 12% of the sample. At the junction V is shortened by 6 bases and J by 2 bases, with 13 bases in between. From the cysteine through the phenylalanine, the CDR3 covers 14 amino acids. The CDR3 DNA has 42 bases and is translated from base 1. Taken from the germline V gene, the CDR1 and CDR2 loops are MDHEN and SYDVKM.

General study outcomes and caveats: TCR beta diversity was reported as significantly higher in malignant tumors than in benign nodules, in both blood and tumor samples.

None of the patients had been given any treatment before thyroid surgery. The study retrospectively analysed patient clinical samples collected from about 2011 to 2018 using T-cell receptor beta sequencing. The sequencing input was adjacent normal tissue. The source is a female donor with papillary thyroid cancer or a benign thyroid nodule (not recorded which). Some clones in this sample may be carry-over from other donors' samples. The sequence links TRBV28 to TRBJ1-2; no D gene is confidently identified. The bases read TGTGCCAGCAGCGCTCAAGAGAAGAACTATGGCTACACCTTC. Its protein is CASSAQEKNYGYTF.